Sequencing of this TCR beta chain was carried out in a study of blood T cell repertoires in COVID-19. About the study: The United States, Italy and Spain supplied acute and convalescent COVID-19 samples. The analysed material was cDNA or gDNA that came from T cells, B-cell-depleted T cells, or PBMCs.

Here immunoSEQ multiplex PCR was the method, and the copy in TCRdb shows in-frame clones only, minus some. The data show roughly 120,000 clones, about 78% seen once. This CDR3 comprises 16 residues. Per germline, CDR1 DFQATT and CDR2 SNEGSKA (reference sequence). The V segment lost 3 bases and the J segment 2 bases; nucleotides outside the gene matches: 12. Sequencing was done on a sample of peripheral blood. The genes are TRBV20-1 and TRBJ2-7, with TRBD2 matching 8 bases. The origin of this receptor is a human donor in a cohort sampled during active or convalescent COVID-19. The chain's CDR3 is CSASDPGGTLTYEQYF. DNA of the CDR3: TGCAGTGCTAGTGACCCGGGGGGGACCCTAACCTACGAGCAGTACTTC.